Presented here are 31 T cell receptor beta chains from one specimen sequenced in a study of blood T cell repertoires in COVID-19. Profiling relied on immunoSEQ multiplex PCR, and the TCRdb table lists in-frame clones only, not all of them. The sample has 470,000 or so clones; 75% to 90% are singletons. Sequenced material: peripheral blood. Every receptor here comes from a human donor in a cohort sampled during active COVID-19.

This clone was counted a few times. The chain links TRBV12-3 or TRBV12-4 to TRBJ1-5; D is unclear. V was pared by 2 bases and J by 8 bases, with 10 bases between. The CDR3 contains 13 residues. CDR3: CASSLNTAEPQHF. For the CDR3, the DNA is TGTGCCAGCAGTTTAAATACCGCAGAGCCCCAGCATTTT.

The chain couples TRBV9 to TRBJ1-4; the D gene is possibly TRBD1 (6 bases). Trimming pared 1 base from V and 4 bases from J, leaving 8 bases between. The germline V gene has CDR1 SGDLS and CDR2 YYNGEE. The CDR3 runs 14 residues. This CDR3 reads CASSVQGFNEKLFF. CDR3 DNA sequence: TGTGCCAGCAGCGTACAGGGGTTTAATGAAAAACTGTTTTTT.

V gene TRBV11-3 combines with J gene TRBJ2-7, with TRBD1 matching 8 bases. CDR3 length: 15 residues. Germline V gene lookup returns CDR1 SGHNT and CDR2 YENEEA. With V trimmed by 4 bases and J by 5 bases, 10 bases remained unmatched. CDR3 amino acids: CASSSGQVDVDEQYF. DNA of the CDR3: TGTGCCAGCAGCTCGGGACAGGTGGATGTTGACGAGCAGTACTTC.

The rearrangement links TRBV5-5 to TRBJ1-2; D is ambiguous. Germline V gene lookup returns CDR1 SGHKS and CDR2 YYEKEE (reference sequence). The CDR3 extends over 17 amino acids. The V and J ends lost 0 bases and 7 bases respectively, with 22 bases between them. This chain's CDR3 is CASSLVYATGLGGGYTF. DNA for the CDR3: TGTGCCAGCAGCTTGGTGTATGCCACCGGACTCGGAGGTGGCTACACCTTC.

There are a few counts of this clone. The chain employs TRBV5-1 and TRBJ1-1, with a tentative D call TRBD1 (6 bases). CDR1 and CDR2 from the germline V gene are SGHRS and YFSETQ. V lost 4 bases and J lost 3, with 10 bases in between. The CDR3 covers 13 residues. The CDR3 spells CASSQQGYTEAFF. CDR3 bases: TGCGCCAGCAGCCAACAGGGTTACACTGAAGCTTTCTTT.

The chain employs TRBV29-1 and TRBJ1-2; weak D call: TRBD1 (5 bases). CDR1 is SQVTM and CDR2 is ANQGSEA in the germline V gene. V was shortened by 6 bases and J by 2 bases, with 13 bases between the two germline ends. The CDR3 length is 13 residues. The CDR3 spells CSVERGFNYGYTF. In DNA form, the CDR3 reads TGCAGCGTGGAACGGGGGTTCAACTATGGCTACACCTTC.

V gene TRBV30 combines with J gene TRBJ2-3; TRBD2 might be the D (5 bases). Looked up from germline, CDR1 is GTSNPN and CDR2 is SVGIG (reference sequence). The CDR3 is made up of 17 amino acids. The V and J ends lost 1 base and 6 bases respectively, with 23 bases between them. The CDR3 loop is CAWSGGSFQKPEDTQYF. Written as DNA, the CDR3 is TGTGCCTGGAGTGGAGGGAGTTTCCAGAAACCGGAGGATACGCAGTATTTT.

This CDR3 is CASSQGQGGTQYF. For the CDR3, the DNA is TGCGCCAGCAGCCAGGGACAGGGCGGTACGCAGTATTTT. This chain links TRBV5-1 with TRBJ2-3; 9 nucleotides match TRBD1. V was clipped by 4 bases and J by 8 bases; unmatched bases: 5. Germline CDR1 SGHRS, CDR2 YFSETQ. The CDR3 consists of 13 residues. The whole variable domain, remainder taken from reference TRBV5-1 and TRBJ2-3, is KAGVTQTPRYLIKTRGQQVTLSCSPISGHRSVSWYQQTPGQGLQFLFEYFSETQRNKGNFPGRFSGRQFSNSRSEMNVSTLELGDSALYLCASSQGQGGTQYFGPGTRLTVL.

The DNA for the CDR3 is TGTGCCAGCAGCGTAGTCCCTTCAGTCCAGGGGCTGGGAGAGACCCAGTACTTC. Its translation is CASSVVPSVQGLGETQYF. The rearrangement links TRBV9 to TRBJ2-5, with D possibly being TRBD1 (6 bases). CDR1 and CDR2 from the germline V gene are SGDLS and YYNGEE. This CDR3 contains 18 residues. Trimming stripped 0 bases from V and 4 bases from J, with 22 bases between.

The J gene is TRBJ2-2, the V gene TRBV5-6; 9 bases are shared with TRBD1. Germline assignment: CDR1 SGHDT and CDR2 YYEEEE. The CDR3 runs 17 residues. J was trimmed by 3 bases and V by 4 bases; bases with no gene match: 10. The CDR3 loop reads CASSPPHRGQYTGELFF. Written as DNA, the CDR3 is TGTGCCAGCAGCCCGCCCCACAGGGGGCAGTACACCGGGGAGCTGTTTTTT.

The gene calls are TRBV23-1 and TRBJ1-1; 8 nucleotides match TRBD1. TRBV23-1 is placed among ORFs of uncertain function. The trim removed 3 bases at V and 1 base at J, leaving 1 base unmatched. CDR3 length: 14 amino acids. This CDR3 reads CASSQGTGNTEAFF. Written as DNA, the CDR3 is TGCGCCAGCAGTCAGGGGACAGGGAACACTGAAGCTTTCTTT.

The chain couples TRBV5-6 to TRBJ1-4; unclear D gene. Germline CDR1 and CDR2: SGHDT and YYEEEE. V dropped 1 base and J dropped 4 bases, with 8 bases sitting between them. The CDR3 runs 14 residues. CDR3 nucleotides: TGTGCCAGCAGCTTGCCGGGGAGTAATGAAAAACTGTTTTTT. It yields the protein CASSLPGSNEKLFF.

The chain is built from TRBV4-1 and TRBJ2-1; TRBD2 might be the D (6 bases). The CDR3 runs to 19 residues. Deletions cut 1 base from V and 2 bases from J, with 21 bases between. Germline CDR1 MGHRA, CDR2 YSYEKL. The CDR3, as DNA: TGCGCCAGCAGCCAAGGGATTCTCGGTAGCGGCCGAACCTACAATGAGCAGTTCTTC. Translating gives CASSQGILGSGRTYNEQFF.

V gene TRBV7-2 combines with J gene TRBJ2-4; the match to TRBD2 covers 15 bases. CDR1 and CDR2 from the germline V gene are SGHTA and FQGNSA. The CDR3 is 18 amino acids. V was pared by 1 base and J by 3 bases, with 4 bases of the junction left unmatched. CDR3 loop: CASSLDGTSGRFKNIQYF. Here the CDR3 DNA reads TGTGCCAGCAGCTTAGACGGGACTAGCGGGAGGTTCAAAAACATTCAGTACTTC.

This chain joins TRBV7-8 and TRBJ2-3; TRBD2 matches 12 bases. J lost 1 base, V lost 4 bases, and 3 bases had no gene match. Germline lookup yields CDR1 SGHVS and CDR2 FQNEAQ. This CDR3 is 16 amino acids long. The chain's CDR3 is CASSSSGRARTDTQYF. The CDR3 DNA reads TGTGCCAGCAGCTCTAGCGGGAGGGCCCGCACAGATACGCAGTATTTT. Combining the CDR3 with reference TRBV7-8 and TRBJ2-3 gives the whole variable domain GAGVSQSPRYKVAKRGQDVALRCDPISGHVSLFWYQQALGQGPEFLTYFQNEAQLDKSGLPSDRFFAERPEGSVSTLKIQRTQQEDSAVYLCASSSSGRARTDTQYFGPGTRLTVL.

The V and J genes are TRBV4-1 and TRBJ2-3, with D uncertain. The CDR3 has 17 residues. V lost 0 bases and J lost 0, with 13 bases in between. CDR1 is MGHRA and CDR2 is YSYEKL in the germline V gene. The CDR3 DNA reads TGCGCCAGCAGCCAAGAATGGAGCCCTTCTAGCACAGATACGCAGTATTTT. This sequence encodes CASSQEWSPSSTDTQYF.

J is TRBJ1-6 and V is TRBV3-1 (or the pseudogene TRBV3-2), with TRBD1 as a possible D gene (6 bases). V was cut by 4 bases and J by 7 bases, with 14 bases left in between. The length of the CDR3 is 15 residues. Germline CDR1 is LGHDT and CDR2 is YNNKEL (reference sequence). The CDR3 sequence is CASSLVRGSNSPLHF. DNA for the CDR3: TGTGCCAGCAGCCTGGTAAGGGGGTCCAATTCACCCCTCCACTTT.

The V gene is TRBV10-3, the J gene TRBJ2-7, with a tentative D call TRBD2 (5 bases). Germline-derived CDR1 and CDR2 are ENHRY and SYGVKD. This CDR3 has 13 residues. V lost 5 bases and J lost 2, with 10 bases in between. The CDR3 protein is CAISRPGTYEQYF. CDR3 sequence (DNA): TGTGCCATCAGTCGTCCCGGGACCTACGAGCAGTACTTC.

This rearrangement joins TRBV5-1 to TRBJ1-4; 8 nucleotides match TRBD1. V shed 3 bases, J shed 10 bases, and the junction held 14 bases outside the gene matches. The germline V gene has CDR1 SGHRS and CDR2 YFSETQ. The CDR3 has 16 residues. The CDR3: CASSWGDDRGGGKLFF. CDR3 bases: TGCGCCAGCAGCTGGGGGGATGACAGGGGTGGAGGAAAACTGTTTTTT.

This chain connects TRBV2 to TRBJ2-3, with 8 bases fitting TRBD1. Trimming at V came to 8 bases and at J to 7 bases, leaving 5 bases not matched to a gene. Per the germline V gene, CDR1 is SNHLY and CDR2 is FYNNEI. The CDR3 length is 12 residues. This CDR3 reads CASLDRANTQYF. Written as DNA, the CDR3 is TGTGCCAGCCTGGACAGGGCTAATACGCAGTATTTT.

The chain employs TRBV3-1 (or the pseudogene TRBV3-2) and TRBJ1-1; 7 bases are shared with TRBD1. V dropped 2 bases and J dropped 4; count of bases not matched to a gene: 10. CDR1 is LGHDT and CDR2 is YNNKEL in the germline V gene (reference sequence). There are 16 residues in the CDR3. The CDR3 protein is CASSQPYGPGGTEAFF. The DNA for the CDR3 is TGTGCCAGCAGCCAACCTTACGGACCAGGGGGCACTGAAGCTTTCTTT.

The rearrangement joins TRBV15 to TRBJ2-1, with 11 bases matching TRBD2. This CDR3 comprises 16 residues. Germline CDR1 reads LNHNV; CDR2 reads YYDKDF (reference sequence). The ends lost 3 bases at V and 1 base at J; junction bases unmatched: 2. The CDR3, as DNA: TGTGCCACCAGCAGTAGCGGGAGGGGTTCCTACAATGAGCAGTTCTTC. It yields the protein CATSSSGRGSYNEQFF. Full variable domain (missing parts from reference TRBV15 and TRBJ2-1): DAMVIQNPRYQVTQFGKPVTLSCSQTLNHNVMYWYQQKSSQAPKLLFHYYDKDFNNEADTPDNFQSRRPNTSFCFLDIRSPGLGDTAMYLCATSSSGRGSYNEQFFGPGTRLTVL.

The sample holds one count of this clone. The V call is TRBV24-1, the J call TRBJ2-1; D is perhaps TRBD1 (6 bases). V lost 7 bases and J 5 bases, leaving 14 bases between the germline ends. The CDR3 is made up of 14 amino acids. Germline V gene sequence: CDR1 KGHDR, CDR2 SFDVKD. CDR3 protein: CATRGALGNNEQFF. The CDR3, as DNA: TGTGCCACCAGGGGGGCCCTAGGGAACAATGAGCAGTTCTTC.

The rearrangement joins TRBV5-1 to TRBJ2-6, with 7 bases matching TRBD1. The junction had 6 bases not matched to a gene; V was cut back by 0 bases and J by 0 bases. The germline CDR1 and CDR2 sequences are SGHRS and YFSETQ. The CDR3 runs to 18 residues. CDR3 region: CASSLASRGLSGANVLTF. The CDR3 DNA reads as TGCGCCAGCAGCTTGGCTTCAAGGGGGCTCTCTGGGGCCAACGTCCTGACTTTC.

The chain is built from TRBV2 and TRBJ2-3, with TRBD2 matching over 8 bases. Trimming took 6 bases from V and 0 from J; bases not matched to a gene: 8. CDR3 length: 16 amino acids. Germline CDR1 and CDR2: SNHLY and FYNNEI. The CDR3 is CASRKLAALSTDTQYF. CDR3 DNA sequence: TGTGCCAGCAGGAAACTAGCGGCACTTAGCACAGATACGCAGTATTTT.

The chain recombines TRBV5-8 with TRBJ1-1, with 9 bases aligning to TRBD1. After removal of 4 bases from V and 1 base from J, the junction contained 8 bases not matched to a gene. This CDR3 comprises 16 residues. Germline V gene sequence: CDR1 SGHTS, CDR2 YDEGEE. The CDR3 loop is CASSTGTGRRNTEAFF. The CDR3, as DNA: TGTGCCAGCAGCACCGGGACAGGGAGGAGGAACACTGAAGCTTTCTTT.

This rearrangement joins TRBV11-2 to TRBJ2-1, with a possible D match to TRBD1 (5 bases). V lost 5 bases, J lost 5 bases, and 10 bases lay in between. The length of the CDR3 is 13 residues. Germline assignment: CDR1 SGHAT and CDR2 FQNNGV. CDR3 amino acids: CASSPTVDNEQFF. The CDR3 DNA reads as TGTGCCAGCAGCCCGACAGTTGACAATGAGCAGTTCTTC.

The chain links TRBV7-8 to TRBJ1-1; D may be TRBD1 (5 bases). V was shortened by 7 bases and J by 3 bases, with 21 bases between the two germline ends. The CDR3 extends over 16 amino acids. Germline CDR1 SGHVS, CDR2 FQNEAQ. CDR3 sequence reads: CASKTGGRFEDTEAFF. The CDR3 DNA follows: TGTGCCAGCAAAACTGGGGGGAGATTTGAGGACACTGAAGCTTTCTTT.

CDR3 sequence: CASSYYGATDTQYF. The CDR3 bases are TGTGCCAGCAGTTACTACGGTGCCACAGATACGCAGTATTTT. V and J are TRBV6-5 and TRBJ2-3; no reliable D call. The CDR3 runs 14 residues. Germline lookup yields CDR1 MNHEY and CDR2 SVGAGI. V lost 1 base and J lost 2, with 7 bases in between.

This chain uses TRBV5-1 with TRBJ2-5, with 8 bases fitting TRBD2. The germline gives CDR1 SGHRS, CDR2 YFSETQ. V lost 1 base to trimming and J lost 4 bases; unmatched junction nucleotides: 3. The CDR3 sequence is 14 residues long. As DNA, the CDR3 is TGCGCCAGCAGCTTGACGACTAGCGTAGAGACCCAGTACTTC. Protein product: CASSLTTSVETQYF.

The CDR3 sequence: CASSVGGWDYGYTF. CDR3 bases: TGTGCCAGTAGTGTAGGGGGCTGGGACTATGGCTACACCTTC. The chain recombines TRBV19 with TRBJ1-2; TRBD1 matches 7 bases. The CDR3 consists of 14 residues. V shed 5 bases and J 3 bases; nucleotides not matched to a gene: 6. The germline CDR1 and CDR2 sequences are LNHDA and SQIVND (reference sequence).